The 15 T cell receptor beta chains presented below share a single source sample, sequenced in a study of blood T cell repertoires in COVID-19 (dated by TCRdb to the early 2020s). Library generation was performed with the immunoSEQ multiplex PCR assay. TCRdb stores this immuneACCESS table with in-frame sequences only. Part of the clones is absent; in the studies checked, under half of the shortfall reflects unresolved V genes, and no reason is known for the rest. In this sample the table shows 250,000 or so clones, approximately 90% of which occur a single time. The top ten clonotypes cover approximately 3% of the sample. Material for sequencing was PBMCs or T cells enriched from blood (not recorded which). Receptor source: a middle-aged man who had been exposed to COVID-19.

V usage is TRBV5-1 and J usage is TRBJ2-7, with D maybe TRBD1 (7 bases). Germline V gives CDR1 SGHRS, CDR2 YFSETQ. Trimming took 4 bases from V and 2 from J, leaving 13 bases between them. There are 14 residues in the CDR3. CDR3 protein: CASSGGTDAYEQYF. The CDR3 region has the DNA TGCGCCAGCAGCGGGGGGACAGACGCCTACGAGCAGTACTTC.

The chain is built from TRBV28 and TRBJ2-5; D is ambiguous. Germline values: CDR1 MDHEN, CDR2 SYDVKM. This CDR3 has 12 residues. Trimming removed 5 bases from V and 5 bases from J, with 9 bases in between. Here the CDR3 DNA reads TGTGCCAGCAGTGGCCATGGCGAGACCCAGTACTTC. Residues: CASSGHGETQYF. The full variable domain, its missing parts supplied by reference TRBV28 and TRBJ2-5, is DVKVTQSSRYLVKRTGEKVFLECVQDMDHENMFWYRQDPGLGLRLIYFSYDVKMKEKGDIPEGYSVSREKKERFSLILESASTNQTSMYLCASSGHGETQYFGPGTRLLVL.

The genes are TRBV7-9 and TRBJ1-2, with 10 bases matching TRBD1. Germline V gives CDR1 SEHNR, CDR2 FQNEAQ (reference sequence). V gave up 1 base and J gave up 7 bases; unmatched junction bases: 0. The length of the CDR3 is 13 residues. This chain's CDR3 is CASSLGDRGGYTF. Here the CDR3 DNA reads TGTGCCAGCAGCTTAGGGGACAGGGGTGGCTACACCTTC.

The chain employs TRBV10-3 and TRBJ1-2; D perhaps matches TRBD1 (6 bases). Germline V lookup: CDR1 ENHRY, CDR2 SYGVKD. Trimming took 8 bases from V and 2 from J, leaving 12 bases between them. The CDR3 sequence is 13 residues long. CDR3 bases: TGTGCCATCGATGCAGGGGAAAACTATGGCTACACCTTC. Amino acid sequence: CAIDAGENYGYTF.

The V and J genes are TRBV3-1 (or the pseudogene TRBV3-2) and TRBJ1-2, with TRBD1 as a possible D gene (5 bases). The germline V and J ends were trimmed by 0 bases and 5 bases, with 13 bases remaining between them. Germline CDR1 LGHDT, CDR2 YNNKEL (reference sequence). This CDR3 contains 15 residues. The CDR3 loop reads CASSQDRGRAYGYTF. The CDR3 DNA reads TGTGCCAGCAGCCAAGATCGAGGCAGGGCGTATGGCTACACCTTC.

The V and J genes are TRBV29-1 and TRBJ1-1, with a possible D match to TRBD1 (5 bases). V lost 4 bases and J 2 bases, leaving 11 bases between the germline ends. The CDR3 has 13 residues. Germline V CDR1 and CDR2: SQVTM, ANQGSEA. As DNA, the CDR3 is TGCAGCGTTGCGGGGGGTCCTAACACTGAAGCTTTCTTT. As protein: CSVAGGPNTEAFF.

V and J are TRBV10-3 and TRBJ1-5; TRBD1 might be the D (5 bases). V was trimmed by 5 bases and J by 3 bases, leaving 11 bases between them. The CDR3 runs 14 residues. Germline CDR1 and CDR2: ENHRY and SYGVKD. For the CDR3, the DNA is TGTGCCATCAGTACTGACAGCTTCAATCAGCCCCAGCATTTT. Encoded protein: CAISTDSFNQPQHF.

The CDR3 bases are TGTGCCAGCAGTATAGCGGACAGGTCCCTCTACACCTTC. Its translation: CASSIADRSLYTF. The genes are TRBV5-5 and TRBJ1-2; TRBD1 matches at 7 bases. The CDR3 covers 13 residues. Looked up from germline, CDR1 is SGHKS and CDR2 is YYEKEE (reference sequence). The V segment lost 5 bases and the J segment 10 bases; nucleotides outside the gene matches: 11.

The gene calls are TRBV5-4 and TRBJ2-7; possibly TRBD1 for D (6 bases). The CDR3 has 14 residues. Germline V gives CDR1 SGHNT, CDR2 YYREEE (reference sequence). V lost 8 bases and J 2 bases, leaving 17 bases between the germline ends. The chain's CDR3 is CASRSGTPPYEQYF. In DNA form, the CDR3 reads TGTGCCAGTCGTTCCGGGACACCTCCCTACGAGCAGTACTTC.

CDR3 coding DNA: TGTGCCAGCAGCTTCGGGGGGGTGCCGGAGGGCTACACCTTC. Encoded protein: CASSFGGVPEGYTF. V is TRBV5-4 and J is TRBJ1-2; D is perhaps TRBD1 (5 bases). Trimming cost V 2 bases and J 8 bases, with 16 bases left between them. Germline lookup yields CDR1 SGHNT and CDR2 YYREEE (reference sequence). The CDR3 sequence is 14 residues long. Full variable domain (missing parts from reference TRBV5-4 and TRBJ1-2): ETGVTQSPTHLIKTRGQQVTLRCSSQSGHNTVSWYQQALGQGPQFIFQYYREEENGRGNFPPRFSGLQFPNYSSELNVNALELDDSALYLCASSFGGVPEGYTFGSGTRLTVV.

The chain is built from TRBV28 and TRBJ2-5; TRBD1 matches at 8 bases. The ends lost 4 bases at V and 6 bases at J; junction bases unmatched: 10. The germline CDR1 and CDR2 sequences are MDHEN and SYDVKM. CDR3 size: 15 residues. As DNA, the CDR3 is TGTGCCAGCAGTTCAAGACAACAGGGGGTGAAGACCCAGTACTTC. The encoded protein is CASSSRQQGVKTQYF.

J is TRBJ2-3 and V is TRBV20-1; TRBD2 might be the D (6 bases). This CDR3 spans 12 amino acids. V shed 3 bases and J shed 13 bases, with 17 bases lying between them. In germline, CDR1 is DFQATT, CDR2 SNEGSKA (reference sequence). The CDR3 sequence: CSASGPGGTKYF. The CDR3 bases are TGCAGTGCTAGTGGACCTGGGGGGACGAAGTATTTT.

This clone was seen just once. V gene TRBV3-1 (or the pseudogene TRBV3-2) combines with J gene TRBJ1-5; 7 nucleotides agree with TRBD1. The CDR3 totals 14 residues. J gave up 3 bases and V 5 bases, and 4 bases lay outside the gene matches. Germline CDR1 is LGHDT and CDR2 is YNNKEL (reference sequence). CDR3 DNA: TGTGCCAGCAGCGTGGGGACAGTCAATCAGCCCCAGCATTTT. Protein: CASSVGTVNQPQHF.

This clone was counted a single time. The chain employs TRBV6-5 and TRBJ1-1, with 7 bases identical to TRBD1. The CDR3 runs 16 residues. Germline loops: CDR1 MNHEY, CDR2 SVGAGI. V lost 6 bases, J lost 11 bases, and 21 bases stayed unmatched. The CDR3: CASRYLLQGKGATAFF. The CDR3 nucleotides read TGTGCCAGCAGATACCTTCTACAGGGGAAGGGCGCGACGGCTTTCTTT.

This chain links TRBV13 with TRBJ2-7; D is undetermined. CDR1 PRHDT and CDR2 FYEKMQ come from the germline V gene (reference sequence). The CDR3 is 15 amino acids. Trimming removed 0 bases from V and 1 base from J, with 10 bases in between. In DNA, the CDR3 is TGTGCCAGCAGCTTAGGCGGGTCGACTTCCTACGAGCAGTACTTC. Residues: CASSLGGSTSYEQYF.